These T cell receptor beta chains were read from a single sample in a study of cytomegalovirus exposure and HLA in healthy donors. Libraries were prepared by immunoSEQ multiplex PCR; TCRdb keeps only in-frame clonotypes and omits some of them. This sample lists 95,000 to 110,000 clones; its ten largest clones have around 3.5%. Source material: PBMCs. These receptors were taken from a middle-aged man in good health and CMV-seronegative. The CDR3 runs from the conserved cysteine through the conserved F or W. The order of the fields is V gene, J gene, D gene, CDR3 DNA, CDR3 protein. A D gene is named only where the DNA matches it firmly.

V: TRBV5-1
J: TRBJ2-7
D: TRBD1
DNA: TGCGCCAGCAAAGCCGGACAGGGGACCCCCTACGAGCAGTACTTC
CDR3: CASKAGQGTPYEQYF

V: TRBV5-1
J: TRBJ2-3
D: NA
DNA: TGCGCCAGCTCAGGTCTAGCGTTAGATACGCAGTATTTT
CDR3: CASSGLALDTQYF

V: TRBV9
J: TRBJ1-1
D: NA
DNA: TGTGCCAGCAGCGGGGGGACGGGAGGGAACACTGAAGCTTTCTTT
CDR3: CASSGGTGGNTEAFF

V: TRBV27
J: TRBJ1-1
D: NA
DNA: TGTGCCAGCGGACAACAGGGCTGGGACACTGAAGCTTTCTTT
CDR3: CASGQQGWDTEAFF

V: TRBV2
J: TRBJ2-1
D: NA
DNA: TGTGCCAGCAGTGCCCGGGTACAAGGTTACAATGAGCAGTTCTTC
CDR3: CASSARVQGYNEQFF

V: TRBV27
J: TRBJ2-2
D: NA
DNA: TGTGCCAGCCCGGTGAGGCGGGCGAACACCGGGGAGCTGTTTTTT
CDR3: CASPVRRANTGELFF

V: TRBV19
J: TRBJ2-4
D: NA
DNA: TGTGCCAGTAGTACTCGGACTCTAAAAAACATTCAGTACTTC
CDR3: CASSTRTLKNIQYF

V: TRBV4-2
J: TRBJ1-5
D: NA
DNA: TGTGCCAGCAGCCAAGATCGGGCGGGTTGGAATCAGCCCCAGCATTTT
CDR3: CASSQDRAGWNQPQHF

V: TRBV7-6
J: TRBJ2-7
D: NA
DNA: TGTGCCAGCAGCCCTTTACGAATTCAGGGCGAGCAGTACTTC
CDR3: CASSPLRIQGEQYF

V: TRBV6-5
J: TRBJ1-2
D: NA
DNA: TGTGCCAGCAGTTACAGCGACGAGTATGGCTACACCTTC
CDR3: CASSYSDEYGYTF

V: TRBV10-1
J: TRBJ2-3
D: TRBD2
DNA: TGCGCCAGCAGTGCGGCTAGCGGGGCAGTAGATACGCAGTATTTT
CDR3: CASSAASGAVDTQYF

V: TRBV29-1
J: TRBJ2-5
D: NA
DNA: TGCAGCGTTGAAGGGGGTTATCCAGGGGCCCAAGAGACCCAGTACTTC
CDR3: CSVEGGYPGAQETQYF

V: TRBV10-3
J: TRBJ2-1
D: NA
DNA: TGTGCCATCAGTGAGCTGACAGGCTCCTACAATGAGCAGTTCTTC
CDR3: CAISELTGSYNEQFF

V: TRBV10-3
J: TRBJ2-5
D: TRBD1
DNA: TGTGCCATCAGTGAGCGTGACAGGGGATCGGAAGAGACCCAGTACTTC
CDR3: CAISERDRGSEETQYF

V: TRBV7-2
J: TRBJ2-7
D: NA
DNA: TGTGCCAGCAGCTCGTTGGAGGGTCGGCAGTACTTC
CDR3: CASSSLEGRQYF

V: TRBV5-1
J: TRBJ2-1
D: TRBD2
DNA: TGCGCCAGCAGCGATGGACTAGCGGGAGGGTCCTACAATGAGCAGTTCTTC
CDR3: CASSDGLAGGSYNEQFF

V: TRBV7-7
J: TRBJ2-5
D: NA
DNA: TGTGCCAGCAGCTTAGGGGGGGGCCGAGAGACCCAGTACTTC
CDR3: CASSLGGGRETQYF

V: TRBV9
J: TRBJ1-1
D: TRBD1
DNA: TGTGCCAGCAGCGTGGCTGACAGGGACACTGAAGCTTTCTTT
CDR3: CASSVADRDTEAFF

V: TRBV4-2
J: TRBJ2-3
D: NA
DNA: TGTGCCAGCAGCCAGGCTCGGGATAGCGGCTCCACAGATACGCAGTATTTT
CDR3: CASSQARDSGSTDTQYF

V: TRBV29-1
J: TRBJ2-7
D: TRBD1
DNA: TGCAGCGTTGAAGATAAGGGGGCGCTAACAGCCTACGAGCAGTACTTC
CDR3: CSVEDKGALTAYEQYF

V: TRBV10-3
J: TRBJ2-7
D: NA
DNA: TGTGCCACCAGGGGGGCACCCCACCCCTACGAGCAGTACTTC
CDR3: CATRGAPHPYEQYF

V: TRBV7-6
J: TRBJ2-3
D: TRBD2
DNA: TGTGCCAGCAGCCTAGCGGGAGAAAGGACAGATACGCAGTATTTT
CDR3: CASSLAGERTDTQYF

V: TRBV9
J: TRBJ1-3
D: NA
DNA: TGTGCCAGCAGCGAAACAGGGAACCCTATCTCTGGAAACACCATATATTTT
CDR3: CASSETGNPISGNTIYF

V: TRBV28
J: TRBJ2-7
D: TRBD1
DNA: TGTGCCAGCAGTAGGGACAGGGCCACAGTGGACTTC
CDR3: CASSRDRATVDF

V: TRBV9
J: TRBJ2-3
D: TRBD2
DNA: TGTGCCAGCAGCGTAGAGCATCGAACTAGCGAAACGCAGTATTTT
CDR3: CASSVEHRTSETQYF

V: TRBV9
J: TRBJ1-1
D: TRBD1
DNA: TGTGCCAGCATTATACAGGGGCCGGAAGCTTTCTTT
CDR3: CASIIQGPEAFF

V: TRBV27
J: TRBJ2-6
D: NA
DNA: TGTGCCAGCAGCAGCTCTGGGGCCAACGTCCTGACTTTC
CDR3: CASSSSGANVLTF

V: TRBV18
J: TRBJ1-2
D: NA
DNA: TGTGCCAGCTCCCAAGTGGAACGGACACCCTATGGCTACACCTTC
CDR3: CASSQVERTPYGYTF

V: TRBV5-4
J: TRBJ1-2
D: TRBD1
DNA: TGTGCCAGCAGCTCACAGGGGGACTATGGCTACACCTTC
CDR3: CASSSQGDYGYTF

V: TRBV6-5
J: TRBJ2-3
D: NA
DNA: TGTGCCAGCAGCCCCACCGACTCGGGTGCAGATACGCAGTATTTT
CDR3: CASSPTDSGADTQYF

V: TRBV30
J: TRBJ1-2
D: NA
DNA: TGTGCCTGGAGTGTACAATCAGGGACTTATGGTGGCTACACCTTC
CDR3: CAWSVQSGTYGGYTF

V: TRBV7-6
J: TRBJ1-3
D: NA
DNA: TGTGCCACCGGGGGGGATCAGGCAAACACCATATATTTT
CDR3: CATGGDQANTIYF

V: TRBV29-1
J: TRBJ1-4
D: TRBD1
DNA: TGCAGCGTCGGGACAGGGTTGGATGAAAAACTGTTTTTT
CDR3: CSVGTGLDEKLFF

V: TRBV9
J: TRBJ2-3
D: TRBD1
DNA: TGTGCCAGCAGCGACCGGACAGGTGGGCATACGCAGTATTTT
CDR3: CASSDRTGGHTQYF

V: TRBV5-6
J: TRBJ2-5
D: TRBD2
DNA: TGTGCCAGCAGCTTGGCCCGCCTGGCGGGGGGGCTCCAAGAGACCCAGTACTTC
CDR3: CASSLARLAGGLQETQYF

V: TRBV7-2
J: TRBJ2-7
D: NA
DNA: TGTGCCAGCAGCTCTCAGGGGAACGAGCAGTACTTC
CDR3: CASSSQGNEQYF

V: TRBV2
J: TRBJ2-7
D: NA
DNA: TGTGCCAGCAGTGAAAAAAGGACAGAGAGCGAGCAGTACTTC
CDR3: CASSEKRTESEQYF

V: TRBV19
J: TRBJ1-5
D: TRBD1
DNA: TGTGCCAGTAGCCAAATAACAGGGGGCGTTAGCAATCAGCCCCGGCATTTT
CDR3: CASSQITGGVSNQPRHF

V: TRBV28
J: TRBJ2-3
D: TRBD2
DNA: TGTGCCAGCAGTGGGACTAGCGAGACTAGCACAGATACGCAGTATTTT
CDR3: CASSGTSETSTDTQYF

V: TRBV5-4
J: TRBJ1-1
D: NA
DNA: TGTGCCAGCAGCTTGGTTAAGATAACAGGGCGGACTGAAGCTTTCTTT
CDR3: CASSLVKITGRTEAFF